These 9 T cell receptor beta chains originate from one sample sequenced in a study of spatial heterogeneity in lung cancer. Time point described: sample taken at primary tumor resection. TCRdb re-called the 5' RACE reads through MiXCR, storing one row per CDR3 protein. The repertoire holds 2,500 to 3,500 distinct CDR3 sequences, with around 19% as singletons. Sequencing was performed on normal lung tissue next to the tumor, taken at surgery. The receptors were sampled from a male donor with early-stage non-small cell lung cancer.

This clonotype is medium-sized. V gene TRBV2 combines with J gene TRBJ2-5; no clear D. Per the germline V gene, CDR1 is SNHLY and CDR2 is FYNNEI. The V end lost 3 bases, the J end lost 3 bases, and 5 bases lay between the germline ends. The CDR3 runs 12 residues. CDR3: CASSDLEETQYF. The CDR3 DNA is TGTGCCAGCAGTGACCTAGAAGAGACCCAGTACTTC.

Only a few counts were recorded for this clonotype. The CDR3 DNA reads TGCGCCAGCACCTGGACGGTACAAGAGACCCAGTACTTC. Amino acids: CASTWTVQETQYF. The chain has TRBV10-2 and TRBJ2-5; D is uncertain. The germline V gene encodes CDR1 WSHSY and CDR2 SAAADI. This CDR3 spans 13 amino acids. V lost 7 bases and J 2 bases, leaving 11 bases between the germline ends.

This clonotype is labeled as large. The chain recombines TRBV20-1 with TRBJ2-3, with 8 bases matching TRBD2. The CDR3 is 15 amino acids. V gave up 5 bases and J gave up 4 bases; unmatched junction bases: 11. Germline V gene lookup returns CDR1 DFQATT and CDR2 SNEGSKA (reference sequence). Here the CDR3 reads CSASVSGSESDTQYF. In DNA form, the CDR3 reads TGCAGTGCTTCTGTCAGCGGGAGTGAGTCAGATACGCAGTATTTT.

In this sample, this clonotype is medium-sized (0.01 to 0.1%). This chain uses TRBV7-8 with TRBJ2-3; 7 positions match TRBD1. The CDR3 covers 15 residues. V dropped 3 bases and J dropped 2; count of bases not matched to a gene: 5. CDR1 and CDR2 from the germline V gene are SGHVS and FQNEAQ. CDR3 loop: CASSLRGQTTDTQYF. The CDR3 DNA reads TGTGCCAGCAGCTTGAGGGGGCAGACCACAGATACGCAGTATTTT.

By sample share, this clonotype is large. The DNA for the CDR3 is TGCGCCAGCAGCTTGGAGGGCAGGGAAGGGCCCGAGCAGTACTTC. Amino acids: CASSLEGREGPEQYF. The chain joins TRBV5-1 to TRBJ2-7, with D maybe TRBD1 (5 bases). CDR1 and CDR2 from the germline V gene are SGHRS and YFSETQ. Trimming took 0 bases from V and 6 from J, leaving 16 bases between them. This CDR3 comprises 15 residues.

By sample fraction, this clonotype is medium-sized. The CDR3: CASSFRASDTGELFF. CDR3 nucleotides: TGTGCCAGCAGCTTTCGGGCTAGTGACACCGGGGAGCTGTTTTTT. This sequence joins TRBV7-9 and TRBJ2-2; D remains unclear. Germline values: CDR1 SEHNR, CDR2 FQNEAQ (reference sequence). This CDR3 comprises 15 residues. V shed 3 bases and J shed 3 bases, with 11 bases lying between them.

This clonotype appeared a few times. This chain uses TRBV4-1 with TRBJ2-7, with 8 bases fitting TRBD1. The length of the CDR3 is 14 residues. With 4 bases clipped from V and 7 bases from J, the junction kept 9 bases outside the gene matches. CDR1 and CDR2 from the germline V gene are MGHRA and YSYEKL. CDR3 protein: CASSRGQDLGEQYF. As DNA, the CDR3 is TGCGCCAGCAGCCGGGGACAGGACCTGGGGGAGCAGTACTTC.

The V gene is TRBV12-3 or TRBV12-4, the J gene TRBJ1-1; D remains ambiguous. CDR3 length: 15 amino acids. Trimming shortened V by 5 bases and J by 1 base, and 14 bases separated the two germline ends. The CDR3 protein is CASSPRRTPNTEAFF. In DNA, the CDR3 is TGTGCCAGCAGTCCTCGGCGCACCCCGAACACTGAAGCTTTCTTT.

This clonotype was seen once. The chain recombines TRBV28 with TRBJ2-7; 8 bases map to TRBD2. Trimming at V came to 2 bases and at J to 3 bases, leaving 21 bases not matched to a gene. The CDR3 loop spans 20 amino acids. CDR1 MDHEN and CDR2 SYDVKM come from the germline V gene. The CDR3 here is CASSLTAGRLSGTGDYEQYF. CDR3 bases: TGTGCCAGCAGTTTAACGGCGGGGCGCCTTAGCGGGACGGGGGACTACGAGCAGTACTTC.